This entry lists 21 T cell receptor beta chains sequenced from one sample in a study of blood T cells in healthy people across ages. Through a sample-barcoded 5' primer and a J-beta primer mix, a second PCR was run for roughly 6 to 11 cycles. Using its own MiXCR run on the 5' RACE reads, TCRdb lists one record per CDR3 protein. The sample records about a million distinct CDR3 sequences, 35% to 40% being singletons. Sequenced sample: blood. Receptors were obtained from a man aged 18 to 29 in good health.

Ten or more counts support this clonotype. The chain has TRBV4-3 and TRBJ1-2; 8 bases line up with TRBD1. From germline, CDR1 is LGHNA and CDR2 YSLEER. The CDR3 consists of 15 residues. V lost 0 bases, J lost 7 bases, and 7 bases stayed unmatched. The CDR3 here is CASSQDVGQGRGYTF. The CDR3, as DNA: TGCGCCAGCAGCCAAGATGTAGGACAGGGACGTGGCTACACCTTC.

This clonotype appeared a single time. One junction end does not reproduce the germline sequence, and a read error may be involved. The chain carries TRBV7-3 and TRBJ2-7; D is possibly TRBD1 or TRBD2 (5 bases each). From germline, CDR1 is SGHTA and CDR2 FQGTGA. The CDR3 totals 15 residues. The CDR3 region is CACSSGRGSDNEQYF. CDR3 nucleotide sequence: TGTGCCTGCAGCTCCGGAAGAGGGTCGGACAATGAGCAGTACTTC.

This clonotype was counted at least ten times. The V call is TRBV20-1, the J call TRBJ1-2; no reliable D call. Germline V gives CDR1 DFQATT, CDR2 SNEGSKA (reference sequence). V was pared by 6 bases and J by 7 bases, with 18 bases between. The CDR3 runs to 13 residues. CDR3: CSASGRAGSGYTF. The CDR3 region has the DNA TGCAGTGCGTCTGGACGCGCTGGAAGTGGCTACACCTTC.

The table lists this clonotype with a count of one. Since a much larger clone is just one base distant, this may be a read error. The J gene is TRBJ2-1, the V gene TRBV9, with D perhaps TRBD1 (6 bases). V was clipped by 4 bases and J by 0 bases, with 11 bases between them. This CDR3 region has 15 residues. Per the germline V gene, CDR1 is SGDLS and CDR2 is YYNGEE. CDR3 bases: TGTGCCAGCAGCATCGGACAGAGCTCCTACAATGAGCAGTTCTTC. Protein: CASSIGQSSYNEQFF.

The sample holds a few counts of this clonotype. The chain links TRBV4-1 to TRBJ2-3; D is uncertain. This CDR3 spans 15 amino acids. Between the trimmed V and J ends, which lost 5 bases and 0 bases, there was a span of 12 bases. CDR1 and CDR2 (germline): MGHRA, YSYEKL. In DNA, the CDR3 is TGCGCCAGCAGCACCCAGTGGGCTAGCACAGATACGCAGTATTTT. As protein: CASSTQWASTDTQYF.

The chain carries TRBV7-2 and TRBJ2-3; D is ambiguous. The ends were cut back, 3 bases at V and 6 bases at J, with 19 bases in the middle. In germline, CDR1 is SGHTA, CDR2 FQGNSA. CDR3 size: 16 residues. DNA for the CDR3: TGTGCCAGCAGCTTCGATACCGCCTCAGGAATGGATACGCAGTATTTT. This codes for CASSFDTASGMDTQYF.

The chain employs TRBV12-3 or TRBV12-4 and TRBJ1-1; D is uncertain. The CDR3 is 13 amino acids. Between the trimmed V and J ends, which lost 2 bases and 6 bases, there was a span of 10 bases. The CDR3 DNA reads TGTGCCAGCAGTTTATTAGACCTACCTGAAGCTTTCTTT. It yields the protein CASSLLDLPEAFF.

The rearrangement joins TRBV5-1 to TRBJ1-4; 9 nucleotides line up with TRBD1. The CDR3 consists of 17 residues. The V gene's germline CDR1 is SGHRS and CDR2 YFSETQ. V lost 7 bases, J lost 6 bases, and 16 bases stayed unmatched. The CDR3 DNA sequence: TGCGCCAGCGCGACCGGGACAGGGTCCCGAGGCGATGAAAAACTGTTTTTT. Its translation: CASATGTGSRGDEKLFF.

The rearrangement uses TRBV11-1 and TRBJ1-1; tentatively, D is TRBD1 (6 bases). V was cut by 5 bases and J by 11 bases, with 18 bases left in between. Looked up from germline, CDR1 is SGHAT and CDR2 is FQDESV (reference sequence). There are 13 residues in the CDR3. The CDR3 nucleotides are TGTGCCAGCAGCGTCGTTGGAGGGCAGGGGGCTTTCTTT. It specifies CASSVVGGQGAFF.

The sample holds one count of this clonotype. The rearrangement uses TRBV6-2 or TRBV6-3 and TRBJ2-5; tentative D call: TRBD2 (6 bases). The last part of the DNA fits TRBJ2-7 better; the J call may be wrong. This CDR3 contains 14 residues. CDR1 is MNHEY and CDR2 is SVGEGT in the germline V gene. CDR3 nucleotide sequence: TGTGCCAGCAGTTATCCCCAGGGACTCTACGAGCAGTACTTC. Translation gives CASSYPQGLYEQYF.

About this clonotype itself: A much larger clone sits a single nucleotide away, making a read error possible. The J gene is TRBJ2-3, the V gene TRBV9, with D perhaps matching TRBD1 or TRBD2 (7 bases each). The CDR3 is made up of 16 amino acids. V lost 0 bases and J 1 base, leaving 12 bases between the germline ends. Germline CDR1 reads SGDLS; CDR2 reads YYNGEE. For the CDR3, the DNA is TGTGCCAGCAGCGTAGGCGGGGGACAGTGCACAGATACGCAGTATTTT. Translated, it gives CASSVGGGQCTDTQYF.

The V call is TRBV7-2, the J call TRBJ2-3; D is tentatively TRBD1 or TRBD2 (6 bases each). CDR3 length: 18 amino acids. Germline CDR1 reads SGHTA; CDR2 reads FQGNSA. With 5 bases removed from V and 2 bases from J, the gap between germline ends came to 23 bases. The CDR3 coding sequence is TGTGCCAGCAGCCCACGGGGGCTACTTAGAGCCCCCACAGATACGCAGTATTTT. The encoded protein is CASSPRGLLRAPTDTQYF.

About this clonotype itself: One end of the junction is discordant with germline, which a read error may explain. The chain links TRBV12-3 or TRBV12-4 to TRBJ2-1, with TRBD2 matching 8 bases. This CDR3 has 14 amino acids. This chain's CDR3 is CASETSVGPNEQFF. Here the CDR3 DNA reads TGTGCCAGCGAGACTAGCGTGGGACCAAATGAGCAGTTTTTC.

With respect to this clonotype: An end of the junction does not agree with germline; a read error may underlie this. V usage is TRBV5-1 and J usage is TRBJ1-1; no firm D call. There are 14 residues in the CDR3. Germline V gene data show CDR1 as SGHRS and CDR2 as YFSETQ. CDR3 in amino acids: CAGSLRGRNTEAFF. The CDR3 DNA sequence: TGCGCCGGCAGCTTGCGTGGGAGAAACACTGAAGCTTTCTTT.

This clonotype was found a few times. The chain carries TRBV5-1 and TRBJ1-1; TRBD1 is a possible D gene (6 bases). V lost 2 bases, J lost 4 bases, and 15 bases lay in between. The CDR3 is 15 residues long. CDR1 and CDR2 (germline): SGHRS, YFSETQ. The CDR3 is CASSFRTGRTTEAFF. CDR3 sequence (DNA): TGCGCCAGCAGCTTCCGTACAGGGCGGACCACTGAAGCTTTCTTT.

The gene calls are TRBV13 and TRBJ2-5; D might be TRBD2 (6 bases). The germline gives CDR1 PRHDT, CDR2 FYEKMQ (reference sequence). This CDR3 is built from 14 residues. V was pared by 5 bases and J by 2 bases, with 12 bases between. The CDR3 region is CASSARERQETQYF. As DNA, the CDR3 is TGTGCCAGCAGCGCCCGGGAGCGACAAGAGACCCAGTACTTC.

The chain has TRBV29-1 and TRBJ2-7; 9 bases are shared with TRBD1. The CDR3 runs to 13 residues. CDR1 and CDR2 (germline): SQVTM, ANQGSEA. J was trimmed by 3 bases and V by 5 bases; bases with no gene match: 5. CDR3 region: CSVQPTGGYEQYF. CDR3 coding DNA: TGCAGCGTTCAACCGACAGGGGGCTACGAGCAGTACTTC.

The rearrangement joins TRBV20-1 to TRBJ1-4, with D possibly being TRBD1 (5 bases). Between the trimmed V and J ends, which lost 6 bases and 4 bases, there was a span of 12 bases. The CDR3 is made up of 13 amino acids. CDR1 DFQATT and CDR2 SNEGSKA come from the germline V gene (reference sequence). The CDR3 DNA sequence: TGCAGTGCGGCGGGGGAGGTTAATGAAAAACTGTTTTTT. As protein: CSAAGEVNEKLFF.

The chain uses TRBV24-1 and TRBJ2-1; TRBD1 might be the D (5 bases). With 5 bases removed from V and 3 bases from J, the gap between germline ends came to 19 bases. The CDR3 covers 17 residues. Germline CDR1 is KGHDR and CDR2 is SFDVKD. The DNA of the CDR3 is TGTGCCACCAGTGGATCTGCCCCAGTAACAGGCTACAATGAGCAGTTCTTC. It codes for CATSGSAPVTGYNEQFF.

The genes are TRBV12-3 or TRBV12-4 and TRBJ1-1; D uncertain. Trimming cost V 5 bases and J 1 base, with 11 bases left between them. This CDR3 comprises 14 residues. The CDR3 DNA is TGTGCCAGCAGTGTGGGCAGTTGGAACACTGAAGCTTTCTTT. It is translated as CASSVGSWNTEAFF.

This clonotype came up many times. V and J are TRBV29-1 and TRBJ2-5; D unresolved. Trimming took 3 bases from V and 7 from J, leaving 18 bases between them. This CDR3 is 14 amino acids long. Germline CDR1 SQVTM, CDR2 ANQGSEA. The CDR3 here is CSVESRHPLRTQYF. CDR3 DNA: TGCAGCGTTGAGTCCAGGCACCCTCTGCGGACCCAGTACTTC. Filled out from reference TRBV29-1 and TRBJ2-5, the complete variable domain reads SAVISQKPSRDICQRGTSLTIQCQVDSQVTMMFWYRQQPGQSLTLIATANQGSEATYESGFVIDKFPISRPNLTFSTLTVSNMSPEDSSIYLCSVESRHPLRTQYFGPGTRLLVL.